Here is one T cell receptor beta chain with its context. Its antigen target is currently unknown. No qualities accompany the bases; no much larger clone lies one base away. Looking up the germline V gene (reference sequence) yields CDR1 LGHDT and CDR2 YNNKEL. Trimming removed 6 bases from V and 7 bases from J, leaving 10 bases between the germline ends. From its cysteine to its phenylalanine, the CDR3 spans 12 amino acids. The sequence is cut down to CDR3 DNA, 36 bases in frame from base 1. Libraries were made using PCR. The run used a NextSeq 500. Preparation of bulk TCR libraries followed a previously described approach, with the TCR primers listed in Table S5. The Qiagen AllPrep DNA/RNA kit was used to purify total RNA. Before analysis, reads from multiple sequencing runs of one library were combined. The authors processed their data as follows. Reads were retained only if the reads had an exact TCR constant sequence, and the retained reads were trimmed to 150 nt and grouped according to their 12-nt molecular barcodes. Reads in each barcode group were sub-clustered using a 15% Levenshtein threshold, and a quality-weighted consensus sequence was built for each RNA molecule. Non-functional sequences were discarded, and so were lower-count sequences lying one edit away from another sequence. On the basis of fitting two negative binomial distributions, barcode sub-clusters with fewer than 20% of the maximum read count were discarded. In TCRdb, the public reads were trimmed at Q25 with fastp and aligned with MiXCR, with productive beta chains retained. Rows matching on CDR3 protein sequence are summarized as one entry with the most common DNA and genes. TCRdb's processing, not the study's, gives the V and J calls here. Within this sample are some 320,000 distinct CDR3 sequences, with about 22% of them counted one time only. The ten biggest clones cover 0.74% of the sample.

Naive CD8 T cell libraries were made from approximately 20,000 to 1,000,000 sorted cells using 10%, 30% or 50% of purified RNA. Naive CD8 T cells were FACS-sorted as CD8+CD4-CCR7+CD45RA+ on a BD FACSAria II into RLT Plus buffer. To test detection sensitivity, Jurkat RNA equivalent to roughly eleven TCR copies was spiked into samples of roughly 17,000-1,000,000 naive CD8 T cells. Enrichment of CD8 T cells was performed with RosetteSep CD8+ T Cell Enrichment Cocktail and Ficoll-Paque, after which ACK red cell lysis was carried out. These data originate in a study of molecular identifiers for immune sequencing clone quantification (dated by TCRdb to 2016 to 2018). Looking at the study overall: For a replicate experiment, RNA from around 20,000 or 99,000 naive CD8 T cells was divided into five aliquots, of which four were sequenced. This methods study benchmarked molecular-identifier clustering-based TCR repertoire sequencing (MIDCIRS) and TCR RNA copy counting, using CD8 T cells to do so.

What the authors observed across the whole study: When barcode sub-clustering was left out, chimeric consensus sequences inflated TCR diversity, with chimeras reaching as high as 47%. The naive libraries included spiked-in Jurkat TCR RNA (approximately 11 copies' worth), and this RNA is not part of the donor repertoire. Clones above 20 RNA copies held over 97% of molecules in CMV-specific effector cells but under 1% in naive cells. Spiked-in Jurkat TCR RNA equivalent to a single cell was reported to be detectable even among 980,000 or so naive CD8 T cells. Highly expanded clone sizes could be underestimated because identical TCR molecules may share a barcode. Modeling indicated about 3 TCR RNA copies recovered per cell, compared with 9 to 10 by digital PCR, which implies a capture efficiency of 25% to 35%.

The chain is encoded by TRBV3-1 joined to TRBJ2-1; matching of 5 bases hints at TRBD2 as the D gene. The sequence was obtained from a human donor in good health. Some libraries in this study had Jurkat cell RNA spiked in. Sample: naive CD8+ T cells from blood, with Jurkat cell RNA spiked in. This sample's cell subset or site label indicates: FACS-sorted CD8+CD4-CCR7+CD45RA+ naive T cells. The CDR3: CASSLDFNEQFF. The nucleotides read TGTGCCAGCAGTCTGGACTTTAATGAGCAGTTCTTC.